This T cell receptor beta chain was found in a study of early T cells in non-severe SARS-CoV-2 infection. The germline V and J ends were trimmed by 1 base and 4 bases, with 2 bases remaining between them. The germline gives CDR1 SEHNR, CDR2 FQNEAQ (reference sequence). This CDR3 has 12 residues. TCRdb passed the 5' RACE reads through MiXCR, listing each CDR3 protein once. The sample includes roughly 34,000 distinct CDR3 sequences, around 7% of them seen just once. In this sample, this clonotype turned up many times. Source: whole blood, taken at baseline. The V gene is TRBV7-9, the J gene TRBJ1-5; D call uncertain. The source is an adult who was a healthcare worker with PCR-confirmed SARS-CoV-2 infection or an uninfected control (not recorded which). This CDR3 reads CASSLVNQPQHF. DNA of the CDR3: TGTGCCAGCAGCTTAGTAAATCAGCCCCAGCATTTT.